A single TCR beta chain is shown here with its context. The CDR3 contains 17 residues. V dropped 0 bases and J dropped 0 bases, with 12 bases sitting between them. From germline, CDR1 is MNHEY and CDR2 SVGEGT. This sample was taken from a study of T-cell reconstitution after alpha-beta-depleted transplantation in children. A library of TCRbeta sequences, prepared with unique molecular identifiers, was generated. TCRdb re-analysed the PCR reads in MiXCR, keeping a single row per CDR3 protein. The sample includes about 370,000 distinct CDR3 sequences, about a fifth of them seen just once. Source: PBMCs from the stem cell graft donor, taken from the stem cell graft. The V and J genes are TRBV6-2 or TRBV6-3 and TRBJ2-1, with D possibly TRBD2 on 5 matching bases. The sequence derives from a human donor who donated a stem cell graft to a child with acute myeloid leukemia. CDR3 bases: TGTGCCAGCAGTTACTCGACGGGAAAACCCTCCTACAATGAGCAGTTCTTC. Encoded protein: CASSYSTGKPSYNEQFF.